This entry describes one TCR beta chain. Its specificity is unknown. The record originates from a study of T cell responses to AZD1222 COVID-19 vaccine. Measured with immunoSEQ multiplex PCR; TCRdb has only the in-frame clones, and not every one. The profile shows approximately 81,000 clones, 75% to 95% of them singletons. Broader study findings: Clonal diversity was possibly underestimated; the donors were predominantly white British and more often female. At baseline, seropositivity was found in only a handful of AZD1222 recipients. Repertoires were obtained only post-peak T cell response. There were vaccine-associated CD4 TCRs across spike, dominant at 160-218 and 743-854.

V lost 5 bases to trimming and J lost 0 bases, with 10 bases between them. This CDR3 region has 14 residues. From germline, CDR1 is SEHNR and CDR2 FQNEAQ (reference sequence). The starting material was peripheral blood, obtained on day 0 of MenACWY control vaccination. The TCR sequence derives from an adult in good health. V is TRBV7-9 and J is TRBJ1-1; D possibly corresponds to TRBD1 (6 bases). This chain's CDR3 is CASSPGGLNTEAFF. CDR3 coding DNA: TGTGCCAGCAGCCCGGGGGGCCTGAACACTGAAGCTTTCTTT.